This is a list of T cell receptor beta chains from one sample in a study of T cell repertoires in cytomegalovirus infection. Via MiXCR, TCRdb re-called the reads, giving one row per CDR3 protein. The profile covers hundreds of thousands of distinct CDR3 sequences, with around a third appearing a single time and around a sixth taken by the ten largest. Antigens of these TCRs are unknown. The sequencing here drew on cultured PBMCs, taken from culture after CMV antigen stimulation. The origin of the receptors is a human donor in good health (CMV status not recorded). Some clones in this sample may be carry-over from other donors' samples. Each CDR3 is given with its conserved first and last residue. The D gene is left open where the match is weak. Clone size is not always given. Where it is, it says once, few, many or a class for expanded clones.

j_gene	abundance	v_gene	d_gene	CDR3aa	CDR3nt
TRBJ2-7	many	TRBV7-2	-	CASSPHEEQYF	TGTGCCAGCAGCCCCCATGAAGAGCAGTACTTC
TRBJ2-7	-	TRBV5-1	-	CASSHGTGSSYEQYF	TGCGCCAGCAGCCACGGGACGGGTAGCTCCTACGAGCAGTACTTC
TRBJ1-2	few	TRBV6-6	-	CASSYSGQAGGYTF	TGTGCCAGCAGTTACTCGGGGCAAGCGGGAGGCTACACCTTC
TRBJ2-3	-	TRBV6-1	-	CASSEALPPDTQYF	TGTGCCAGCAGTGAAGCGCTTCCCCCAGATACGCAGTATTTT
TRBJ1-2	few	TRBV7-2	-	CASSHGEHYGYTF	TGTGCCAGCAGCCACGGGGAACACTATGGCTACACCTTC
TRBJ2-1	-	TRBV20-1	TRBD2	CSASSTSGTYNEQFF	TGCAGTGCTAGCTCGACTAGCGGGACTTACAATGAGCAGTTCTTC
TRBJ1-6	-	TRBV6-1	-	CASSRVGGNSPLHF	TGTGCCAGCAGCAGGGTTGGGGGTAATTCACCCCTCCACTTT
TRBJ1-2	-	TRBV4-1	TRBD1	CASSRDSTGYTF	TGCGCCAGCAGCCGGGACAGTACTGGCTACACCTTC
TRBJ2-2	-	TRBV28	-	CASRFTQPGELFF	TGTGCCAGCAGATTTACCCAACCCGGGGAGCTGTTTTTT
TRBJ1-2	-	TRBV6-1	-	CASSYQGTTFYGYTF	TGTGCCAGCAGCTACCAGGGGACTACCTTCTATGGCTACACCTTC
TRBJ2-7	-	TRBV20-1	TRBD2	CSARAAGTITNTYEQYF	TGCAGTGCTAGAGCGGCAGGGACTATTACCAACACCTACGAGCAGTACTTC
TRBJ2-5	-	TRBV27	TRBD1	CASSLHRGTETQYF	TGTGCCAGCAGTTTGCACAGGGGTACGGAGACCCAGTACTTC
TRBJ2-3	few	TRBV7-2	-	CASTLRGPTDTQYF	TGTGCCAGCACCCTACGGGGCCCCACAGATACGCAGTATTTT
TRBJ2-5	few	TRBV7-9	TRBD2	CASSLVRLATSETQYF	TGTGCCAGCAGCTTAGTTCGACTAGCCACGTCAGAGACCCAGTACTTC
TRBJ1-5	few	TRBV4-1	-	CASSQVFPNQGWPQHF	TGCGCCAGCAGCCAAGTGTTCCCCAACCAGGGTTGGCCCCAGCATTTT
TRBJ1-4	few	TRBV11-2	-	CASSRPGGDEKLFF	TGTGCCAGCAGTCGTCCAGGTGGGGATGAAAAACTGTTTTTT
TRBJ1-2	few	TRBV6-1	-	CASRRDGNYGYTF	TGTGCCAGCAGGAGGGACGGAAACTATGGCTACACCTTC
TRBJ1-2	few	TRBV6-1	TRBD1	CASSSPLPGQGSYGYTF	TGTGCCAGCAGTTCACCCCTCCCGGGACAGGGAAGCTATGGCTACACCTTC
TRBJ1-6	-	TRBV19	TRBD1	CASSTGGGSPLHF	TGTGCCAGTTCTACAGGGGGTGGTTCACCCCTCCACTTT
TRBJ2-1	-	TRBV11-2	TRBD2	CASSLLAGGPSINEQFF	TGTGCCAGCAGCTTACTAGCGGGAGGGCCCTCGATCAATGAGCAGTTCTTC
TRBJ1-2	few	TRBV29-1	TRBD1	CSTPGTGGFGYTF	TGCAGCACTCCCGGGACAGGGGGTTTTGGCTACACCTTC
TRBJ2-3	-	TRBV7-3	-	CASTASPQGGDTQYF	TGTGCCAGCACCGCCTCCCCCCAGGGCGGTGATACGCAGTATTTT
TRBJ1-5	-	TRBV4-1	-	CASSQAPGSGPRHF	TGCGCCAGCAGCCAAGCTCCCGGTAGCGGGCCCCGGCATTTT
TRBJ2-5	-	TRBV7-9	-	CASSFTRGVAETQYF	TGTGCCAGCAGCTTCACGAGAGGTGTGGCGGAGACCCAGTACTTC
TRBJ2-3	many	TRBV7-2	-	CASSTQVADTQYF	TGTGCCAGCAGCACCCAGGTCGCTGATACGCAGTATTTT
TRBJ2-2	few	TRBV19	TRBD2	CASSTSGGPNTGELFF	TGTGCCAGTAGTACTAGCGGGGGCCCGAACACCGGGGAGCTGTTTTTT
TRBJ2-5	-	TRBV7-9	-	CASSFEGGRETQYF	TGTGCCAGCAGCTTCGAGGGGGGTAGAGAGACCCAGTACTTC
TRBJ2-5	-	TRBV20-1	TRBD2	CSALGLVETQYF	TGCAGTGCCCTAGGACTAGTGGAGACCCAGTACTTC
TRBJ1-1	-	TRBV10-2	TRBD1	CASKTPGGEAFF	TGCGCCAGCAAGACCCCAGGGGGTGAAGCTTTCTTT
TRBJ2-3	few	TRBV28	-	CASTQHQPGRYTDTQYF	TGTGCCAGCACCCAACACCAACCGGGACGCTACACAGATACGCAGTATTTT
TRBJ2-1	-	TRBV6-6	TRBD1	CASSYFRDRVHEQFF	TGTGCCAGCAGTTATTTCCGGGACAGGGTCCATGAGCAGTTCTTC
TRBJ2-1	few	TRBV7-8	TRBD2	CASSSLDGWRGRGGDEQFF	TGTGCCAGCAGTAGTCTCGATGGATGGAGGGGGCGCGGGGGGGATGAGCAGTTCTTC
TRBJ2-7	many	TRBV7-8	-	CASSLGLAEEKEQYF	TGTGCCAGCAGCTTAGGGTTAGCGGAGGAGAAGGAGCAGTACTTC
TRBJ2-3	many	TRBV6-1	TRBD1	CASRTTGGVPDTQYF	TGTGCCAGCCGTACTACAGGGGGCGTTCCAGATACGCAGTATTTT
TRBJ1-5	-	TRBV29-1	TRBD1	CSARQGGQPQHF	TGCAGCGCCCGACAGGGGGGACAGCCCCAGCATTTT
TRBJ2-1	-	TRBV2	TRBD2	CASSPRWSSGRDEQFF	TGTGCCAGCAGCCCTCGGTGGTCTAGCGGGAGAGATGAGCAGTTCTTC
TRBJ2-7	-	TRBV2	-	CASSEAWGGTYEQYF	TGTGCCAGCAGTGAAGCGTGGGGGGGCACCTACGAGCAGTACTTC
TRBJ1-5	many	TRBV7-2	TRBD1	CASSSGQAQPQHF	TGTGCCAGCAGCTCGGGACAGGCTCAGCCCCAGCATTTT
TRBJ2-1	-	TRBV10-3	TRBD1	CAISANPRGIMGEQFF	TGTGCCATCAGTGCCAACCCCAGGGGGATAATGGGTGAGCAGTTCTTC
TRBJ1-5	-	TRBV20-1	-	CSAGGGLPGQPQHF	TGCAGTGCTGGGGGAGGGCTCCCAGGTCAGCCCCAGCATTTT
TRBJ1-2	many	TRBV7-9	-	CASSLEQNYGYTF	TGTGCCAGCAGCTTAGAACAGAACTATGGCTACACCTTC
TRBJ2-5	-	TRBV6-5	-	CASSYSRQRARETQYF	TGTGCCAGCAGTTACTCTCGCCAGAGGGCCCGAGAGACCCAGTACTTC
TRBJ2-7	-	TRBV6-1	-	CASRTVGHSRGLEQYF	TGTGCCAGCAGAACCGTAGGACATTCCCGGGGATTGGAGCAGTACTTC
TRBJ1-5	once	TRBV6-6	TRBD1	CASSPTGGVQPQHF	TGTGCCAGCAGTCCCACAGGGGGCGTCCAGCCCCAGCATTTT
TRBJ1-3	-	TRBV29-1	-	CSVKRFSGNTIYF	TGCAGCGTTAAGAGGTTCTCTGGAAACACCATATATTTT